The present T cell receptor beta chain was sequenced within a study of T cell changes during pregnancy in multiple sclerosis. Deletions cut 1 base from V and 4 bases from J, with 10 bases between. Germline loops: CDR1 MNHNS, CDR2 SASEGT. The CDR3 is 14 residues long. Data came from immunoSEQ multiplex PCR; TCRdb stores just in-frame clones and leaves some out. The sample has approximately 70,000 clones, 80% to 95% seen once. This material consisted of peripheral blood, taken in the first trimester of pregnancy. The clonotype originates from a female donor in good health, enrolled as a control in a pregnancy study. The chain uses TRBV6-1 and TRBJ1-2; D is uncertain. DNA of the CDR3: TGTGCCAGCAGTGAAGGAATAGTCTTCTATGGCTACACCTTC. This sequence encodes CASSEGIVFYGYTF.